This passage covers 18 T cell receptor beta chains from one sample sequenced in a study of CD8+ T cells in alopecia areata. Extracted RNA was reverse transcribed into cDNA, the sequencing template. The repertoire was sequenced with immunoSEQ multiplex PCR; TCRdb's copy has only in-frame clones and lacks some. The data hold about 130,000 clones, with about 57% observed a single time. This specimen was CD4+ T cells sorted from blood, taken at week 0. The source of these receptors is a human donor with alopecia areata.

V gene TRBV10-3 combines with J gene TRBJ2-7; TRBD1 might be the D (5 bases). CDR3 size: 12 residues. Germline CDR1 reads ENHRY; CDR2 reads SYGVKD. Trimming took off 2 bases at V and 7 bases at J, with 9 bases between the two ends. Here the CDR3 DNA reads TGTGCCATCAGTGAGACAGGATGGGAGCAGTACTTC. It yields the protein CAISETGWEQYF.

The chain recombines TRBV7-2 with TRBJ2-7; TRBD1 matches 7 bases. Losses at the gene ends were 1 base for V and 7 bases for J; bases not matched to a gene: 10. This CDR3 spans 15 amino acids. Per germline, CDR1 SGHTA and CDR2 FQGNSA. CDR3 in DNA: TGTGCCAGCAGCTTAGATGACAGGGCGGCTGGTGAGCAGTACTTC. This translates into CASSLDDRAAGEQYF.

To note about this clone: Germline is not matched at one junction end, which may reflect a read error. The V gene is TRBV7-2, the J gene TRBJ2-7; 10 bases are a match to TRBD2. Germline V gene data show CDR1 as SGHTA and CDR2 as FQGNSA. The CDR3 consists of 13 residues. CDR3 in amino acids: CASSLAGVSEQYF. CDR3 DNA: TGTGCCAGCAGCCTAGCGGGAGTCTCCGAGCAGTACTTC.

The chain is built from TRBV5-1 and TRBJ1-4; 11 bases match TRBD1. Germline V gives CDR1 SGHRS, CDR2 YFSETQ. The CDR3 has 17 amino acids. V gave up 4 bases and J gave up 3 bases; unmatched junction bases: 8. CDR3 nucleotides: TGCGCCAGCAGCCCCGGACAGGGGGCGAAGGCTAATGAAAAACTGTTTTTT. Residues: CASSPGQGAKANEKLFF.

The chain uses TRBV5-4 and TRBJ1-2; weak D call: TRBD1 (5 bases). V was pared by 0 bases and J by 4 bases, with 13 bases between. This CDR3 spans 15 amino acids. In germline, CDR1 is SGHNT, CDR2 YYREEE (reference sequence). CDR3 DNA: TGTGCCAGCAGCTTGGGGGGCGGGGCCACCTATGGCTACACCTTC. It yields the protein CASSLGGGATYGYTF.

This chain uses TRBV18 with TRBJ2-7, with 8 bases identical to TRBD1. With V trimmed by 1 base and J by 5 bases, 7 bases remained unmatched. The CDR3 is 15 amino acids. Germline CDR1 is KGHSH and CDR2 is LQKENI. CDR3 sequence: CASSPLIRTGNEQYF. The CDR3 region has the DNA TGTGCCAGCTCACCACTAATACGGACAGGGAACGAGCAGTACTTC.

The CDR3 nucleotides read TGTGCCAGCAGCTTCTCCCTCGGGAACTATGGCTACACCTTC. Translation: CASSFSLGNYGYTF. The V call is TRBV7-9, the J call TRBJ1-2; D gene unclear. The V end lost 3 bases, the J end lost 2 bases, and 10 bases lay between the germline ends. Germline V gene data show CDR1 as SEHNR and CDR2 as FQNEAQ (reference sequence). The CDR3 is 14 residues long. Using reference TRBV7-9 and TRBJ1-2 for the parts outside the CDR3, the full variable domain is DTGVSQNPRHKITKRGQNVTFRCDPISEHNRLYWYRQTLGQGPEFLTYFQNEAQLEKSRLLSDRFSAERPKGSFSTLEIQRTEQGDSAMYLCASSFSLGNYGYTFGSGTRLTVV.

The chain combines TRBV11-2 with TRBJ2-2; D might be TRBD1 (6 bases). CDR3 length: 16 amino acids. Trimming took 4 bases from V and 3 from J, leaving 15 bases between them. Germline assignment: CDR1 SGHAT and CDR2 FQNNGV. The CDR3, as DNA: TGTGCCAGCAGCTCGCACAGGGTCCCCTACACCGGGGAGCTGTTTTTT. It codes for CASSSHRVPYTGELFF.

The V and J genes are TRBV4-1 and TRBJ2-7; 7 nucleotides match TRBD1. V lost 3 bases, J lost 1 base, and 9 bases stayed unmatched. The CDR3 has 16 amino acids. The germline V gene encodes CDR1 MGHRA and CDR2 YSYEKL. The chain's CDR3 is CASSHPGTEPSYEQYF. CDR3 nucleotide sequence: TGCGCCAGCAGCCACCCCGGGACAGAGCCTTCCTACGAGCAGTACTTC.

This clone was recorded a few times. The chain carries TRBV18 and TRBJ2-7; the D gene is possibly TRBD2 (6 bases). V was cut by 4 bases and J by 3 bases, with 16 bases left in between. The germline V gene encodes CDR1 KGHSH and CDR2 LQKENI. The CDR3 length is 15 residues. This CDR3 reads CASSQVERGGYEQYF. Written as DNA, the CDR3 is TGTGCCAGCTCACAGGTCGAGAGGGGAGGCTACGAGCAGTACTTC.

This chain links TRBV29-1 with TRBJ2-2, with TRBD2 identical over 7 bases. Germline V gives CDR1 SQVTM, CDR2 ANQGSEA. The CDR3 has 16 amino acids. Germline trimming cut 5 bases from V and 0 bases from J; bases unmatched to any gene: 9. The CDR3 here is CSVRGPGGSNTGELFF. CDR3 DNA: TGCAGCGTTAGAGGGCCCGGGGGGTCGAACACCGGGGAGCTGTTTTTT.

The chain combines TRBV5-1 with TRBJ2-5; 8 bases are a match to TRBD2. Trimming removed 0 bases from V and 5 bases from J; junction bases left unmatched: 3. This CDR3 is built from 14 residues. Germline-derived CDR1 and CDR2 are SGHRS and YFSETQ. CDR3: CASSLESGGETQYF. CDR3 nucleotide sequence: TGCGCCAGCAGCTTGGAATCGGGAGGGGAGACCCAGTACTTC. Full variable domain (remainder filled in from reference TRBV5-1 and TRBJ2-5): KAGVTQTPRYLIKTRGQQVTLSCSPISGHRSVSWYQQTPGQGLQFLFEYFSETQRNKGNFPGRFSGRQFSNSRSEMNVSTLELGDSALYLCASSLESGGETQYFGPGTRLLVL.

This clone was counted between two and nine times. The V call is TRBV7-2, the J call TRBJ1-1; TRBD1 aligns across 7 bases. The germline V gene has CDR1 SGHTA and CDR2 FQGNSA. V was clipped by 4 bases and J by 11 bases; unmatched bases: 13. The CDR3 is 14 residues long. The CDR3 protein is CASSYYVEGAEAFF. For the CDR3, the DNA is TGTGCCAGCAGCTACTACGTGGAGGGGGCAGAGGCTTTCTTT.

V and J are TRBV11-2 and TRBJ2-1, with TRBD1 as a possible D gene (6 bases). This CDR3 region has 15 residues. V was shortened by 5 bases and J by 2 bases, with 13 bases between the two germline ends. CDR1 SGHAT and CDR2 FQNNGV come from the germline V gene. The DNA of the CDR3 is TGTGCCAGCAGCAAAGACAGGACTCCCTACAATGAGCAGTTCTTC. Its translation is CASSKDRTPYNEQFF.

The table lists this clone with many counts. This chain connects TRBV7-9 to TRBJ2-7; 11 bases map to TRBD1. The germline gives CDR1 SEHNR, CDR2 FQNEAQ (reference sequence). V lost 3 bases and J lost 6; bases outside the gene matches: 7. The CDR3 contains 15 residues. In DNA form, the CDR3 reads TGTGCCAGCAGCTTGAGTACCGGGACAGGGGGCGAGCAGTACTTC. Its translation is CASSLSTGTGGEQYF.

V usage is TRBV7-2 and J usage is TRBJ2-3; 11 bases are a match to TRBD2. The germline CDR1 and CDR2 sequences are SGHTA and FQGNSA. V shed 5 bases, J shed 6 bases, and the junction held 10 bases outside the gene matches. This CDR3 is built from 16 residues. CDR3 protein: CASSPTSGGLVDTQYF. The DNA of the CDR3 is TGTGCCAGCAGCCCTACTAGCGGGGGATTAGTGGATACGCAGTATTTT.

The chain joins TRBV6-5 to TRBJ2-2, with 8 bases identical to TRBD1. The junction had 6 bases not matched to a gene; V was cut back by 1 base and J by 5 bases. The CDR3 length is 16 residues. In germline, CDR1 is MNHEY, CDR2 SVGAGI. For the CDR3, the DNA is TGTGCCAGCAGTTACTTAGGACAGGGTCAAACCGGGGAGCTGTTTTTT. As protein: CASSYLGQGQTGELFF.

This clone was detected many times. The rearrangement uses TRBV5-4 and TRBJ2-2; D is unresolved. Germline CDR1 reads SGHNT; CDR2 reads YYREEE (reference sequence). This CDR3 spans 13 amino acids. Trimming cost V 4 bases and J 4 bases, with 8 bases left between them. The DNA of the CDR3 is TGTGCCAGCAGCGAGGATTTCACCGGGGAGCTGTTTTTT. Encoded protein: CASSEDFTGELFF.